This TCR beta chain stems from a study of cytomegalovirus exposure and HLA in healthy donors. Looking at the study overall: The study's early data release held tens of millions of unique TCRs from HLA-typed donors. Out of 300 to 500 genotyped donors, roughly 80% belonged to the Caucasian-associated ancestry cluster. Study-wide findings and caveats: What a later analysis reportedly showed was that an Asian-associated ancestry cluster had fewer N-insertions than the approximately 700-donor mean. Some highly shared sequence variants likely arose as a pipeline artifact.

On this clone: Its matching antigen is unknown.

This CDR3 has 13 amino acids. CDR1 and CDR2 from the germline V gene are SNHLY and FYNNEI. The ends were cut back, 4 bases at V and 1 base at J, with 7 bases in the middle. A multiplex PCR was run with 60 Vbeta primers and 13 Jbeta primers. Measured with immunoSEQ multiplex PCR; TCRdb has only the in-frame clones, and not every one. This sample has 150,000 to 200,000 clones, with approximately 80% found just once. The chain links TRBV2 to TRBJ1-2; D is uncertain. The clonotype originates from a woman aged 40 to 50 in good health and CMV-seropositive. Material for sequencing was PBMCs. The CDR3 spells CASSVGFNYGYTF. The CDR3 DNA reads TGTGCCAGCAGTGTCGGTTTTAACTATGGCTACACCTTC.